The T cell receptor (beta chain) under discussion was sequenced for a study of T cells after yellow fever vaccination. Template switching with 5'RACE generated the TCR cDNA and added a universal primer site and UMIs. One entry per CDR3 protein results from TCRdb running MiXCR on the 5' RACE reads. The sample gives around 250,000 distinct CDR3 sequences, 5.2% of which show up once; roughly 3.5% is in the top ten. Remarks on this clonotype: The antigen is undetermined.

V shed 5 bases, J shed 14 bases, and the junction held 11 bases outside the gene matches. CDR3 length: 13 residues. The germline V gene has CDR1 DFQATT and CDR2 SNEGSKA (reference sequence). General observations from the study: The presence of abundant clonotypes contaminating from the bulk population was possible in FACS-sorted repertoires. Booster sampling recovered most clones from primary vaccination (approximately 96% CD4, just over 85% CD8).

The clonotype originates from a young man who received the YFV17D yellow fever vaccine. Sequencing used CD4+ T cells sorted from PBMCs, obtained on the day of the yellow fever booster vaccination. The V gene is TRBV20-1, the J gene TRBJ1-6, with 8 bases fitting TRBD1. The CDR3 loop reads CSAAGQAPISLHF. Written as DNA, the CDR3 is TGCAGTGCTGCGGGACAGGCCCCCATATCCCTCCACTTT.